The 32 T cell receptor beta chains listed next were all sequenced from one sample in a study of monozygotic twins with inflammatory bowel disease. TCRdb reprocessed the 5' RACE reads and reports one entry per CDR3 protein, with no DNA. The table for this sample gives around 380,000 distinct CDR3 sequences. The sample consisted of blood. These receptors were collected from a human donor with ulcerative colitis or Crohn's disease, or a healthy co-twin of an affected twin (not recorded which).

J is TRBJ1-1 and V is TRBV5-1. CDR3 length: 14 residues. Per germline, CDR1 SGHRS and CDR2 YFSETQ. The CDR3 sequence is CASSPIEWGTEAFF. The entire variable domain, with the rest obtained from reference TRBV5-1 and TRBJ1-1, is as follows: KAGVTQTPRYLIKTRGQQVTLSCSPISGHRSVSWYQQTPGQGLQFLFEYFSETQRNKGNFPGRFSGRQFSNSRSEMNVSTLELGDSALYLCASSPIEWGTEAFFGQGTRLTVV.

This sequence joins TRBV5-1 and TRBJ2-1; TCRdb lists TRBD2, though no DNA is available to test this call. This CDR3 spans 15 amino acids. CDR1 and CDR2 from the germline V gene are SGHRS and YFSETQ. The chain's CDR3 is CASSLGSGSVNEQFF.

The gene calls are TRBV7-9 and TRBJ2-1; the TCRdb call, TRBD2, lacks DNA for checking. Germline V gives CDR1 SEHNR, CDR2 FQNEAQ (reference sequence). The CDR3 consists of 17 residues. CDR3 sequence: CASSLVTSGLTYNEQFF.

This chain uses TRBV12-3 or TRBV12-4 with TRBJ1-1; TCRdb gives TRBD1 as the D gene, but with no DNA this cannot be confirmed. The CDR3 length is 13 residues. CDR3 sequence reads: CASSLGIGTRAFF.

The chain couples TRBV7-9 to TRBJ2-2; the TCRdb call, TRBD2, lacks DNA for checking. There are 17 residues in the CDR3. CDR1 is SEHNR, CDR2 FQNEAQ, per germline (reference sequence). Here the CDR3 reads CASSAVRTAANTGELFF.

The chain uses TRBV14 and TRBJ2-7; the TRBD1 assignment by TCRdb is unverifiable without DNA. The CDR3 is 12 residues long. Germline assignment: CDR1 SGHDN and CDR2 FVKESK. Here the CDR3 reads CASGRQTYEQYF.

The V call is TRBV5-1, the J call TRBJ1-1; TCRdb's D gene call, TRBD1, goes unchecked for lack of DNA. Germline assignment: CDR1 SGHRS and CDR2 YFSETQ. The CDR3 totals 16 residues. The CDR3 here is CASSQTGTGQGDPAFF.

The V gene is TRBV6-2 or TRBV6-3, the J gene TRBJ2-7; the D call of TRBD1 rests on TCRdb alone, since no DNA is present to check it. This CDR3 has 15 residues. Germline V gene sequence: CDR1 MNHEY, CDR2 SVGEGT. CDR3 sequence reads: CASSYLGQAAYEQYF.

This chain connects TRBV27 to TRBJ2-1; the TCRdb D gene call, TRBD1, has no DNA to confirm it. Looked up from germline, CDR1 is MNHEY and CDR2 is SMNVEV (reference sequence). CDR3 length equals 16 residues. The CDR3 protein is CASSFGAGPRYNEQFF.

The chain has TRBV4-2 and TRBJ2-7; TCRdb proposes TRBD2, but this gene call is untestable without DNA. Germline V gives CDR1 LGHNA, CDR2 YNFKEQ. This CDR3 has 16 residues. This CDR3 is CASSQDQSSGGSEQYF.

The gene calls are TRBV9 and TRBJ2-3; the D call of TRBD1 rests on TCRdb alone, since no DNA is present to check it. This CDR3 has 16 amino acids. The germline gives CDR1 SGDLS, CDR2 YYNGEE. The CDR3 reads CASSVSGAGSQNTQYF.

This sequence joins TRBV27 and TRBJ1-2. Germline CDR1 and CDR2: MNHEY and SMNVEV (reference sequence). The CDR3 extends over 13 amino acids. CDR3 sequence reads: CASSLSVFYGYTF.

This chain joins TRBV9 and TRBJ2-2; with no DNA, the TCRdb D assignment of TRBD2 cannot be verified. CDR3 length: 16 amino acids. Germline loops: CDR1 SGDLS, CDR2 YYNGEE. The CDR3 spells CASSVGGGSNTGELFF. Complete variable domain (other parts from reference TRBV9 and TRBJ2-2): DSGVTQTPKHLITATGQRVTLRCSPRSGDLSVYWYQQSLDQGLQFLIQYYNGEERAKGNILERFSAQQFPDLHSELNLSSLELGDSALYFCASSVGGGSNTGELFFGEGSRLTVL.

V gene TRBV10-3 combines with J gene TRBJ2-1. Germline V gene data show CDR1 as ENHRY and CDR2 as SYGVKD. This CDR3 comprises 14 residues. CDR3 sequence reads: CAIGGTKASNEQFF.

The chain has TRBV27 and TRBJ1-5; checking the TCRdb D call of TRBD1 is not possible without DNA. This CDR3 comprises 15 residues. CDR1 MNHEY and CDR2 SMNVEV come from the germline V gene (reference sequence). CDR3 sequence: CASSLWGTLNQPQHF.

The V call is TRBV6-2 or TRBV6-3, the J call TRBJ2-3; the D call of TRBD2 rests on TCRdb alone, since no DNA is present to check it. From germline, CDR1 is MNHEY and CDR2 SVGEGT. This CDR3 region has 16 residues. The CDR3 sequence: CASTEVLARVTDTQYF.

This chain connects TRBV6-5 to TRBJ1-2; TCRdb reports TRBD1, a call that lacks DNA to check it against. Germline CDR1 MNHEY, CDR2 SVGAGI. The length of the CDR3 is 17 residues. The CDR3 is CASSYFARWTGISGYTF.

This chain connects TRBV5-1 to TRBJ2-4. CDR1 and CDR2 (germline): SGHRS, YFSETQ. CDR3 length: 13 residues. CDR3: CASSLGTRNIQYF. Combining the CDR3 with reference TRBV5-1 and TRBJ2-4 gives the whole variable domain KAGVTQTPRYLIKTRGQQVTLSCSPISGHRSVSWYQQTPGQGLQFLFEYFSETQRNKGNFPGRFSGRQFSNSRSEMNVSTLELGDSALYLCASSLGTRNIQYFGAGTRLSVL.

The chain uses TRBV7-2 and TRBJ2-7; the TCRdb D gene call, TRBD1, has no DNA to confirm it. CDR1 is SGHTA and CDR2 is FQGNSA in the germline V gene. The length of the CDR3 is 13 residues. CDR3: CASTPDKDYEQYF.

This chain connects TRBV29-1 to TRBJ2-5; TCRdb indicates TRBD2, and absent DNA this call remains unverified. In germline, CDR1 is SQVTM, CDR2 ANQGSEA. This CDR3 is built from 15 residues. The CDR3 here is CSVEGLAGPRETQYF.

CDR3 in amino acids: CASRQGQGGNTIYF. The chain combines TRBV28 with TRBJ1-3; TCRdb calls TRBD1, which cannot be checked without DNA. CDR1 and CDR2 (germline): MDHEN, SYDVKM. This CDR3 comprises 14 residues. Filled out from reference TRBV28 and TRBJ1-3, the complete variable domain reads DVKVTQSSRYLVKRTGEKVFLECVQDMDHENMFWYRQDPGLGLRLIYFSYDVKMKEKGDIPEGYSVSREKKERFSLILESASTNQTSMYLCASRQGQGGNTIYFGEGSWLTVV.

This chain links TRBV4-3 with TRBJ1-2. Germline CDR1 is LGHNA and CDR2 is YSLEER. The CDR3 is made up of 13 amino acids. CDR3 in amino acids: CASSQERGYGYTF.

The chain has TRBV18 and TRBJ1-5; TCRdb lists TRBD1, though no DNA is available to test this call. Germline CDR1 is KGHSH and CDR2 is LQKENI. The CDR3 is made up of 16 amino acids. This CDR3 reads CASSPTGTDSNQPQHF.

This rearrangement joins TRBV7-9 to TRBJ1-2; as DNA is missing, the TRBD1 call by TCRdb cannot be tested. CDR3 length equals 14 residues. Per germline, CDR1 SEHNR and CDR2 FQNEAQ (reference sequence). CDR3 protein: CASSPPAQNYGYTF.

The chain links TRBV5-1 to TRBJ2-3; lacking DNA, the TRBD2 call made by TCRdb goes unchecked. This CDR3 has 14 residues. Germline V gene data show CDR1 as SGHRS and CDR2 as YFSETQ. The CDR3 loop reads CASNLLAEGDTQYF. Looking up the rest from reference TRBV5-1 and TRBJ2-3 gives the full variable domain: KAGVTQTPRYLIKTRGQQVTLSCSPISGHRSVSWYQQTPGQGLQFLFEYFSETQRNKGNFPGRFSGRQFSNSRSEMNVSTLELGDSALYLCASNLLAEGDTQYFGPGTRLTVL.

The CDR3 reads CASSLEFSAGTAYEQYF. V gene TRBV5-1 combines with J gene TRBJ2-7; TCRdb reports TRBD2, a call that lacks DNA to check it against. Germline CDR1 and CDR2: SGHRS and YFSETQ. CDR3 length equals 17 residues.

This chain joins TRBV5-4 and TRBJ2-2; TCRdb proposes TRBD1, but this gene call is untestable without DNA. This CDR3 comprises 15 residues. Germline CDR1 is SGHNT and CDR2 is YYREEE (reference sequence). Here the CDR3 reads CASSLVGTGAGELFF.

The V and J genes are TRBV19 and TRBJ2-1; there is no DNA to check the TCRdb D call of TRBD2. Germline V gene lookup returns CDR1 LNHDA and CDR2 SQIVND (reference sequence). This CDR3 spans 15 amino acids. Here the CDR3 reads CASSIGVAGINEQFF.

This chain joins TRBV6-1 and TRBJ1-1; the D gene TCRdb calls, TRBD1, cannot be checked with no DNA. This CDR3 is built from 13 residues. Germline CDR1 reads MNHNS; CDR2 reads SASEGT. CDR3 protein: CASSERQGVEAFF.

CDR3 region: CASSASQGEVNYEQYF. The chain combines TRBV12-3 or TRBV12-4 with TRBJ2-7; the TCRdb D gene call, TRBD1, has no DNA to confirm it. CDR3 length: 16 amino acids.

CDR3 sequence reads: CASGLGTSPNEQFF. The chain combines TRBV12-5 with TRBJ2-1; TCRdb lists TRBD2, though no DNA is available to test this call. CDR1 LGHNT and CDR2 FRNRAP come from the germline V gene. CDR3 size: 14 residues. Combining the CDR3 with reference TRBV12-5 and TRBJ2-1 gives the whole variable domain DARVTQTPRHKVTEMGQEVTMRCQPILGHNTVFWYRQTMMQGLELLAYFRNRAPLDDSGMPKDRFSAEMPDATLATLKIQPSEPRDSAVYFCASGLGTSPNEQFFGPGTRLTVL.

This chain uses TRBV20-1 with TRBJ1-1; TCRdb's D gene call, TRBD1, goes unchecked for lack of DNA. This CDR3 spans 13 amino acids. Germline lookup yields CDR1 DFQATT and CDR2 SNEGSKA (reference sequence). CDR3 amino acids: CSAISAPFKEAFF.